Included here is one T cell receptor (beta chain) sequence, with context. Which antigen it targets is not known. No much larger clone is present one base from it, and per-base qualities are unavailable. The data were obtained in a study of blood T cell repertoires in COVID-19 (dated by TCRdb to 2018 to 2020). For the wider study: Collaborator samples came from the United States, Italy and Spain and covered acute and convalescent phases of COVID-19. Subjects who had been exposed to COVID-19, were actively infected with it, or had recovered from it provided the deeply sampled blood TCRbeta repertoires that made up the dataset. The repertoires were released in a freely available public database intended as a resource for research on the immune response to SARS-CoV-2. Samples were obtained from the ongoing ImmuneRACE study (first 160 participants) and from some 1,300 subjects provided by 6 global collaborators. The prospective study material was composed of cDNA or gDNA derived from T cells, B-cell-depleted T cells, or PBMCs. Where HLA class I and class II types were available, the types were taken from metadata supplied by the sample provider, not from assay-based typing. Sample metadata almost always included a de-identified subject ID, COVID-19 status, age in years and sex.

TCRbeta CDR3 regions were amplified from genomic DNA using the immunoSEQ Assay, a bias-controlled multiplex PCR. The authors' pipeline ran thus. Nucleated cell counts per sample were estimated from amplification of reference gene primers within the assay. Sequence reads were collapsed and filtered to measure the absolute abundance of every unique TCRbeta CDR3 rearrangement. For each sample, productive Simpson clonality was calculated as the square root of Simpson's diversity index across productive rearrangements. TCRdb took this table from immuneACCESS and kept in-frame rearrangements with V and J called. Such tables lack part of the clones; where checked against another copy, unresolved V genes explain under half of the gap, and the rest is unexplained. V and J calls and clone size are given by that table; D and trimming were obtained from the DNA. Recorded for this sample are 50,000 or so clones; less than 90% of them occurred a single time. The top ten clonotypes cover nearly 7.5% of the sample.

General conclusions and limits of the study: How much clinical and demographic metadata was included differed by source and by participant, and the metadata was provided uncurated.

The collaborating institutions used their own protocols to collect whole blood in K2EDTA tubes. For TCRbeta analysis, collaborators shipped samples in one of three forms: frozen whole blood, isolated PBMCs, or DNA extracted from either of those sample types. The receptor comes from a man aged 60 to 75 with active COVID-19. Sequencing input: peripheral blood.

CDR3 protein: CASSLVVTGVNYGYTF. The DNA is TGCGCCAGCAGCTTGGTGGTGACAGGGGTTAACTATGGCTACACCTTC. The rearrangement combines TRBV5-1 with TRBJ1-2; the junction holds 8 bases that match TRBD1. After removal of 0 bases from V and 1 base from J, the junction retains 5 bases not matched to a gene. Measured from the cysteine to the phenylalanine, the CDR3 is 16 residues long. The kept DNA is CDR3 alone, 48 bases in frame from the first base. Looking up the germline V gene yields CDR1 SGHRS and CDR2 YFSETQ.